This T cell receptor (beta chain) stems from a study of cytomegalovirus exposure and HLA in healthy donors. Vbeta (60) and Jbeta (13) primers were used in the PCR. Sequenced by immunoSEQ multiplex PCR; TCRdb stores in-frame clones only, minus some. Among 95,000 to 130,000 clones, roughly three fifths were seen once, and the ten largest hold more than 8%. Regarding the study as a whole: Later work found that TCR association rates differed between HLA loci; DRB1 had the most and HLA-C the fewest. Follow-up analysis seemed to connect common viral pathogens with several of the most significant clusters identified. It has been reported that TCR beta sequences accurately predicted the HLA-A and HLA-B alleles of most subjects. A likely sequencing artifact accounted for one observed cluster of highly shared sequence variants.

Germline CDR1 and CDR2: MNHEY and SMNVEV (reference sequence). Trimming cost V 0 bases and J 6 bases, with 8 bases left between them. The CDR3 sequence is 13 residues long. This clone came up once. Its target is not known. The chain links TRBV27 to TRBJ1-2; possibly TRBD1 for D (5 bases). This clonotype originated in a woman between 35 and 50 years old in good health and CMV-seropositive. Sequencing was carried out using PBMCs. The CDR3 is CASSLSRRDGYTF. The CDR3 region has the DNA TGTGCCAGCAGTTTATCGCGCAGGGATGGCTACACCTTC.